This T cell receptor (beta chain) was retrieved from a study of blood T cell repertoires in COVID-19. Background on the study: COVID-19 samples collected from the United States, Italy and Spain covered acute and convalescent phases.

Turning to this clone: The same CDR3 also results from other DNA sequences found in this sample.

Authors' processing steps: Estimated nucleated cell counts came from reference gene primer amplification. Data came from immunoSEQ multiplex PCR; TCRdb stores just in-frame clones and leaves some out. That table gives V, J and clone size, and the DNA gave D and trimming. The sample holds 300,000 to 450,000 clones, approximately 89% seen once. Patients at the Seattle site were enrolled during active infection and followed longitudinally. This clonotype was obtained from a woman aged 55-70 years with COVID-19, enrolled during active disease. The material sequenced was peripheral blood.

CDR3 loop: CASSVGQGYGYTF. CDR3 coding DNA: TGTGCCAGCAGCGTAGGACAGGGGTATGGCTACACCTTC. This chain links TRBV7-9 with TRBJ1-2, with 9 bases that match TRBD1. The CDR3 has 13 residues. The V gene's germline CDR1 is SEHNR and CDR2 FQNEAQ (reference sequence). Trimming removed 5 bases from V and 5 bases from J; junction bases left unmatched: 3.